This is a list of T cell receptor beta chains from one sample in a study of regulatory T cells in long-lasting Graves disease. TCRdb re-called the multiplex PCR reads through MiXCR, storing one row per CDR3 protein. In the table there are about 470,000 distinct CDR3 sequences, 15% to 20% of which are singletons. These records were also assigned to another study, of T cells in Graves' hyperthyroidism and ophthalmopathy.

The material was peripheral blood mononuclear cells (PBMCs), obtained at new diagnosis, from a patient treated with antithyroid drugs. These receptors all stem from a man aged 35 to 55 with Graves disease. CDR3s include the opening cysteine and the closing phenylalanine or tryptophan. The D gene is left open where the match is weak. Expanded clones are given a class, and other clones once, few, many or no size at all.

14	many	TRBJ2-7	TRBV2	TRBD2	CASSYSSGSSEQYF	TGTGCCAGCAGTTACTCTAGCGGGAGTTCCGAGCAGTACTTC
13	few	TRBJ2-3	TRBV12-5	-	CARNAGCADTQYF	TGTGCTAGGAACGCTGGGTGCGCAGATACGCAGTATTTT
16	few	TRBJ2-7	TRBV19	TRBD1	CASSTLPGQGSYEQYF	TGTGCCAGTAGTACACTACCGGGACAGGGCTCCTACGAGCAGTACTTC
15	many	TRBJ2-2	TRBV12-3/TRBV12-4	TRBD1	CASRTTGVGTGELFF	TGTGCCAGCAGAACGACAGGGGTGGGCACCGGGGAGCTGTTTTTT
14	few	TRBJ1-1	TRBV28	-	CASRTPKWATEAFF	TGTGCCAGCAGGACTCCAAAATGGGCCACTGAAGCTTTCTTT
14	many	TRBJ2-5	TRBV7-6	-	CASSSRGLEETQYF	TGTGCCAGCAGCTCCAGGGGCCTTGAAGAGACCCAGTACTTC
14	few	TRBJ2-7	TRBV7-9	TRBD2	CASSPPAGVREQYF	TGTGCCAGCAGCCCCCCAGCGGGGGTGCGAGAGCAGTACTTC
14	few	TRBJ2-2	TRBV20-1	TRBD2	CSAPLAGVTGELFF	TGCAGTGCACCACTAGCGGGAGTTACCGGGGAGCTGTTTTTT
11	few	TRBJ2-5	TRBV9	-	CASSGRETQYF	TGTGCCAGCAGCGGGCGAGAGACCCAGTACTTC
14	many	TRBJ1-2	TRBV6-1	-	CASGHRDSYYGYTF	TGTGCCAGCGGACACCGGGACTCATACTATGGCTACACCTTC
12	many	TRBJ2-3	TRBV30	TRBD1	CAWSRGPDTQYF	TGTGCCTGGTCCAGGGGGCCAGATACGCAGTATTTT
13	-	TRBJ2-7	TRBV5-1	-	CASRPSNSYEQYF	TGCGCCAGCAGGCCCTCGAACTCCTACGAGCAGTACTTC
16	many	TRBJ2-2	TRBV28	-	CASSFGAGPVTGELFF	TGTGCCAGCAGTTTCGGGGCGGGACCAGTCACCGGGGAGCTGTTTTTT
14	many	TRBJ2-7	TRBV7-9	TRBD2	CASSLIAGPYEQYF	TGTGCCAGCAGCTTAATAGCGGGACCCTACGAGCAGTACTTC
13	many	TRBJ2-5	TRBV20-1	-	CSASGAEGETQYF	TGCAGTGCTAGTGGGGCAGAGGGTGAGACCCAGTACTTC
15	many	TRBJ2-7	TRBV10-3	TRBD1	CAISESDRVAYEQYF	TGTGCCATCAGTGAGTCCGACAGGGTAGCCTACGAGCAGTACTTC
15	many	TRBJ2-1	TRBV27	TRBD2	CASSVGLADYNEQFF	TGTGCCAGCAGTGTGGGACTAGCGGATTACAATGAGCAGTTCTTC
16	many	TRBJ2-1	TRBV15	-	CATSRSPTRSYNEQFF	TGTGCCACCAGCAGGTCCCCTACCCGATCCTACAATGAGCAGTTCTTC
15	many	TRBJ2-1	TRBV5-1	-	CASSLEQGTYNEQFF	TGCGCCAGCAGCTTGGAACAGGGTACGTACAATGAGCAGTTCTTC
14	many	TRBJ1-1	TRBV6-1	-	CASSHVRGNTEAFF	TGTGCCAGCAGTCACGTCAGGGGGAACACTGAAGCTTTCTTT
14	-	TRBJ2-7	TRBV27	-	CASSPGPGADEQYF	TGTGCCAGCAGCCCAGGTCCGGGGGCGGACGAGCAGTACTTC
15	-	TRBJ1-4	TRBV7-6	-	CASSLETPPNEKLFF	TGTGCCAGCAGCTTAGAGACCCCACCTAATGAAAAACTGTTTTTT
15	-	TRBJ1-6	TRBV28	TRBD1	CASSYGTGVNSPLHF	TGTGCCAGCAGTTACGGGACAGGTGTGAATTCACCCCTCCACTTT
14	many	TRBJ2-3	TRBV3-1	-	CAAEARGVSDTQYF	TGTGCCGCCGAGGCTAGGGGGGTCTCGGATACGCAGTATTTT
13	-	TRBJ1-1	TRBV27	-	CASSLRKNTEAFF	TGTGCCAGCAGTTTGAGGAAAAACACTGAAGCTTTCTTT
15	few	TRBJ2-1	TRBV11-3	TRBD2	CASSLDQGGPNEQFF	TGTGCCAGCAGCTTGGATCAGGGAGGGCCGAATGAGCAGTTCTTC
15	few	TRBJ2-7	TRBV3-1	TRBD2	CASSQEVTSGYEQYF	TGTGCCAGCAGCCAAGAGGTGACTAGCGGCTACGAGCAGTACTTC
14	few	TRBJ1-5	TRBV3-1	-	CASSPSKQNQPQHF	TGTGCCAGCAGCCCAAGCAAACAGAATCAGCCCCAGCATTTT